The TCR beta chain described here comes from a study of PD-L1 blockade in urothelial cancer. The overall study: The year 2014 saw patients start atezolizumab, 1,200 mg intravenously every 3 weeks. Male patients with bladder-origin urothelial cancer numbered about 90% of the 29. Prior chemotherapy regimens per patient numbered 0 to 3.

Some clones are missing from TCRdb's copy, which holds only in-frame ones; the method was immunoSEQ multiplex PCR. The sample has about 120,000 clones, around 89% seen once. The CDR3 loop spans 11 amino acids. The germline V gene encodes CDR1 MDHEN and CDR2 SYDVKM. With 5 bases removed from V and 5 bases from J, the gap between germline ends came to 6 bases. Time point noted: peripheral blood 6 weeks after treatment start. Study results and caveats: Better survival was predicted when blood TCR clonality before treatment fell below the median.

To note about this clone: No antigen is known for it.

The rearrangement joins TRBV28 to TRBJ2-5; D remains unclear. This receptor was obtained from a man aged 55 to 70 with urothelial cancer. The starting material was PBMCs, obtained around atezolizumab (anti-PD-L1) treatment. This CDR3 reads CASSRLETQYF. CDR3 DNA sequence: TGTGCCAGCAGTCGGTTGGAGACCCAGTACTTC.